The 25 T cell receptor beta chains in this list originate from one sample, sequenced in a study of Ad26.COV2.S vaccination and SARS-CoV-2 variants (TCRdb year 2021). Receptor amplification or capture employed the immunoSEQ multiplex PCR assay. The clones in this table, taken by TCRdb from immuneACCESS, are in-frame only. Not every clone is retained; where verified, under half of the shortfall comes from an unresolved V gene, and the cause of the rest is unknown. In all, the sample holds about 390,000 clones, and approximately 86% of those were seen once. Approximately 3.7% of the sample comes from the top ten. Sample treatment or condition, as interpreted from the label and publication: 15 to 20 received Ad26.COV2.S at low or high dose, single or two shots; several received placebo; per-sample allocation not given. For vaccine and placebo recipients, the sequenced repertoires came from samples collected on day 63 after the first injection.

Sequences were derived from peripheral blood, sampled in a trial of Ad26.COV2.S vaccine versus placebo. The origin of the receptors is a person aged 18-65 years who received the Ad26.COV2.S COVID-19 vaccine or a placebo.

Concerning this clone: The same CDR3 can be traced to other DNA sequences in this sample. V usage is TRBV7-2 and J usage is TRBJ1-6; 9 bases are a match to TRBD1. CDR1 is SGHTA and CDR2 is FQGNSA in the germline V gene. V trimming: 4 bases; J trimming: 6 bases; junction bases outside the gene matches: 4. The CDR3 totals 15 residues. Here the CDR3 DNA reads TGTGCCAGCAGCTCTCCGGGACAGGGTAATTCACCCCTCCACTTT. This codes for CASSSPGQGNSPLHF.

The chain recombines TRBV7-8 with TRBJ2-5; possibly TRBD1 for D (6 bases). This CDR3 has 15 residues. Trimming removed 5 bases at V and 4 bases at J, with 17 bases between. CDR1 is SGHVS and CDR2 is FQNEAQ in the germline V gene. Here the CDR3 DNA reads TGTGCCAGCAGCCCTCGTCAGGGGTCAGGAGAGACCCAGTACTTC. It yields the protein CASSPRQGSGETQYF. The variable domain in full, with the rest retrieved from reference TRBV7-8 and TRBJ2-5, is GAGVSQSPRYKVAKRGQDVALRCDPISGHVSLFWYQQALGQGPEFLTYFQNEAQLDKSGLPSDRFFAERPEGSVSTLKIQRTQQEDSAVYLCASSPRQGSGETQYFGPGTRLLVL.

This chain links TRBV18 with TRBJ1-1; TRBD1 is a possible D gene (6 bases). V shed 3 bases and J shed 4 bases, with 9 bases lying between them. Germline lookup yields CDR1 KGHSH and CDR2 LQKENI. The CDR3 sequence is 13 residues long. DNA of the CDR3: TGTGCCAGCTCACCTACAGGGTTCACTGAAGCTTTCTTT. It translates to CASSPTGFTEAFF.

The chain couples TRBV6-2 or TRBV6-3 to TRBJ1-6; D perhaps matches TRBD1 (5 bases). V lost 5 bases and J lost 9, with 8 bases in between. This CDR3 comprises 12 residues. Germline V gives CDR1 MNHEY, CDR2 SVGEGT. CDR3 sequence: CASSGGSSPLHF. CDR3 DNA sequence: TGTGCCAGCAGTGGGGGAAGTTCACCCCTCCACTTT.

The rearrangement joins TRBV12-3 or TRBV12-4 to TRBJ1-5, with a weak D call TRBD1 (5 bases). The ends were cut back, 8 bases at V and 4 bases at J, with 12 bases in the middle. This CDR3 region has 13 residues. The CDR3 nucleotides are TGTGCCAGCGCGTTGGGGGGAAATCAGCCCCAGCATTTT. Amino acid sequence: CASALGGNQPQHF.

The J gene is TRBJ1-1, the V gene TRBV6-6, with no clear D. Germline loops: CDR1 MNHNY, CDR2 SVGAGI (reference sequence). This CDR3 contains 13 residues. V gave up 7 bases and J gave up 1 base, with 10 bases separating them. CDR3 residues: CASNLGRNTEAFF. The CDR3 DNA sequence: TGTGCCAGCAACCTGGGTCGGAACACTGAAGCTTTCTTT.

CDR3 DNA sequence: TGTGCTAGTGGTTTTTCAGGGGCCTCCGGAACTGAAGCTTTCTTT. It specifies CASGFSGASGTEAFF. The rearrangement joins TRBV12-5 to TRBJ1-1; tentative D call: TRBD1 (6 bases). Germline-derived CDR1 and CDR2 are LGHNT and FRNRAP. This CDR3 has 15 amino acids. Deletions cut 3 bases from V and 5 bases from J, with 16 bases between.

The chain joins TRBV19 to TRBJ1-5; D not certain. The germline V gene has CDR1 LNHDA and CDR2 SQIVND (reference sequence). V lost 4 bases and J 0 bases, leaving 4 bases between the germline ends. The CDR3 covers 13 residues. The CDR3 sequence: CASSKSSNQPQHF. CDR3 nucleotide sequence: TGTGCCAGTAGTAAAAGTAGCAATCAGCCCCAGCATTTT. The full variable domain, rest sourced from reference TRBV19 and TRBJ1-5, is DGGITQSPKYLFRKEGQNVTLSCEQNLNHDAMYWYRQDPGQGLRLIYYSQIVNDFQKGDIAEGYSVSREKKESFPLTVTSAQKNPTAFYLCASSKSSNQPQHFGDGTRLSIL.

In this sample, this clone turned up once. The rearrangement links TRBV28 to TRBJ1-5; possibly TRBD1 for D (6 bases). V was cut by 7 bases and J by 6 bases, with 16 bases left in between. CDR3 length: 14 amino acids. The germline gives CDR1 MDHEN, CDR2 SYDVKM. In DNA, the CDR3 is TGTGCCAGCACCCAAGGGGGGGCAGGTCAGCCCCAGCATTTT. Its protein product is CASTQGGAGQPQHF.

The gene calls are TRBV2 and TRBJ2-1; D gene unclear. Germline-derived CDR1 and CDR2 are SNHLY and FYNNEI. The CDR3 has 13 residues. V was trimmed by 1 base and J by 4 bases, leaving 5 bases between them. Here the CDR3 reads CASSEVYYNEQFF. For the CDR3, the DNA is TGTGCCAGCAGTGAAGTCTATTACAATGAGCAGTTCTTC.

This chain links TRBV2 with TRBJ1-2; TRBD1 matches 9 bases. CDR1 and CDR2 from the germline V gene are SNHLY and FYNNEI. The CDR3 spans 15 residues. V lost 8 bases, J lost 2 bases, and 9 bases stayed unmatched. CDR3 nucleotide sequence: TGTGCCAGCGGGGGACAGGGCGGTGAGAACTATGGCTACACCTTC. Its translation: CASGGQGGENYGYTF.

The chain uses TRBV5-1 and TRBJ1-1; D gene uncertain. Germline CDR1 reads SGHRS; CDR2 reads YFSETQ. V lost 2 bases and J lost 1, with 6 bases in between. This CDR3 is 13 amino acids long. The CDR3 DNA is TGCGCCAGCAGCTTTGCAAAGAACACTGAAGCTTTCTTT. Residues: CASSFAKNTEAFF.

The rearrangement uses TRBV10-3 and TRBJ1-1, with unresolved D. Per the germline V gene, CDR1 is ENHRY and CDR2 is SYGVKD. Trimming shortened V by 2 bases and J by 1 base, and 8 bases separated the two germline ends. This CDR3 comprises 14 residues. The CDR3 DNA is TGTGCCATCAGTGAGGCCCCCGGGAACACTGAAGCTTTCTTT. This translates into CAISEAPGNTEAFF.

The rearrangement joins TRBV9 to TRBJ1-1; 9 nucleotides align to TRBD1. CDR1 is SGDLS, CDR2 YYNGEE, per germline. V shed 5 bases, J shed 0 bases, and the junction held 5 bases outside the gene matches. The CDR3 is 15 amino acids. The CDR3 sequence: CASRRQGELNTEAFF. DNA for the CDR3: TGTGCCAGCAGAAGACAGGGGGAGCTGAACACTGAAGCTTTCTTT.

The table lists this clone with a count of one. The chain joins TRBV30 to TRBJ2-3, with D perhaps matching TRBD1 or TRBD2 (5 bases each). V was cut by 0 bases and J by 4 bases, with 8 bases left in between. The germline CDR1 and CDR2 sequences are GTSNPN and SVGIG (reference sequence). This CDR3 is built from 13 residues. CDR3 sequence reads: CAWSVKGPDTQYF. The CDR3, as DNA: TGTGCCTGGAGTGTAAAGGGACCAGATACGCAGTATTTT.

This chain joins TRBV6-5 and TRBJ1-3; 7 bases line up with TRBD1. Trimming at V came to 8 bases and at J to 2 bases, leaving 3 bases not matched to a gene. CDR1 is MNHEY and CDR2 is SVGAGI in the germline V gene. The CDR3 runs to 13 residues. The CDR3 sequence: CASRGTAGNTIYF. The DNA of the CDR3 is TGTGCCAGCCGCGGGACAGCTGGAAACACCATATATTTT.

This clone came up a few times. The rearrangement uses TRBV2 and TRBJ1-3, with D perhaps matching TRBD1 (5 bases). The germline V gene has CDR1 SNHLY and CDR2 FYNNEI. Trimming left V 6 bases short and J 0 bases short, with 9 bases between. This CDR3 has 14 amino acids. CDR3 DNA: TGTGCCAGCAGCGCACAGGTCTCTGGAAACACCATATATTTT. This codes for CASSAQVSGNTIYF.

A word on this clone: Other DNA sequences in this sample translate to the same CDR3. This chain joins TRBV27 and TRBJ2-2; D remains unclear. This CDR3 is 12 amino acids long. Between the trimmed V and J ends, which lost 4 bases and 3 bases, there was a span of 3 bases. Germline values: CDR1 MNHEY, CDR2 SMNVEV (reference sequence). DNA for the CDR3: TGTGCCAGCAGTTCCTACACCGGGGAGCTGTTTTTT. Amino acid sequence: CASSSYTGELFF.

The rearrangement uses TRBV6-5 and TRBJ2-7; D is unclear. V shed 3 bases and J shed 12 bases, with 21 bases lying between them. This CDR3 is built from 14 residues. Germline CDR1 MNHEY, CDR2 SVGAGI. The CDR3: CASSYTAEKALPYF. The CDR3 region has the DNA TGTGCCAGCAGTTATACAGCCGAAAAGGCTCTACCGTACTTC.

The chain joins TRBV6-5 to TRBJ2-7, with D perhaps assigned TRBD1 or TRBD2 (5 bases each). This CDR3 contains 15 residues. In germline, CDR1 is MNHEY, CDR2 SVGAGI. Trimming pared 10 bases from V and 5 bases from J, leaving 24 bases between. The CDR3 here is CATGYQAGTYHEQYF. The CDR3 nucleotides are TGTGCCACCGGGTATCAGGCAGGGACCTACCACGAGCAGTACTTC.

The J gene is TRBJ1-5, the V gene TRBV30, with D unclear. V dropped 0 bases and J dropped 6 bases, with 9 bases sitting between them. CDR1 is GTSNPN, CDR2 SVGIG, per germline (reference sequence). The CDR3 runs to 13 residues. The CDR3 reads CAWSVEGSQPQHF. The CDR3 nucleotides read TGTGCCTGGAGTGTGGAGGGCAGTCAGCCCCAGCATTTT.

This clone was counted only a few times. The rearrangement links TRBV5-6 to TRBJ1-2, with TRBD1 matching 7 bases. From germline, CDR1 is SGHDT and CDR2 YYEEEE. J gave up 8 bases and V 4 bases, and 14 bases lay outside the gene matches. CDR3 size: 15 residues. The CDR3 nucleotides read TGTGCCAGCAGCCAAATCGCCCCGACAGGGCGCGGCTACACCTTC. Protein: CASSQIAPTGRGYTF.

Only one count was recorded for this clone. The V call is TRBV9, the J call TRBJ2-1, with TRBD2 identical over 8 bases. The CDR3 is made up of 14 amino acids. With 6 bases clipped from V and 7 bases from J, the junction kept 9 bases outside the gene matches. Germline-derived CDR1 and CDR2 are SGDLS and YYNGEE. The CDR3 reads CASTGGTSRNEQFF. CDR3 DNA sequence: TGTGCCAGCACGGGGGGGACCTCCCGGAATGAGCAGTTCTTC.

The CDR3 sequence: CASSSTGKVTYEQYF. CDR3 nucleotide sequence: TGTGCCAGCAGCTCCACCGGGAAGGTAACCTACGAGCAGTACTTC. The chain uses TRBV7-8 and TRBJ2-7, with a weak D call TRBD2 (5 bases). Germline-derived CDR1 and CDR2 are SGHVS and FQNEAQ. V shed 4 bases and J shed 2 bases, with 15 bases lying between them. The CDR3 spans 15 residues.

This clone was observed once. The chain recombines TRBV11-3 with TRBJ2-7, with a weak D call TRBD2 (5 bases). This CDR3 has 13 residues. Germline lookup yields CDR1 SGHNT and CDR2 YENEEA. The V end lost 7 bases, the J end lost 1 base, and 11 bases lay between the germline ends. The CDR3 here is CASTRGKSYEQYF. The CDR3 region has the DNA TGTGCCAGCACACGAGGGAAATCCTACGAGCAGTACTTC. Full variable domain (rest looked up from reference TRBV11-3 and TRBJ2-7): EAGVVQSPRYKIIEKKQPVAFWCNPISGHNTLYWYLQNLGQGPELLIRYENEEAVDDSQLPKDRFSAERLKGVDSTLKIQPAELGDSAVYLCASTRGKSYEQYFGPGTRLTVT.